These T cell receptor beta chains were read from a single sample in a study of molecular identifiers for immune sequencing clone quantification. Each CDR3 protein is one row after TCRdb ran MiXCR on the PCR reads. The sample has approximately 97,000 distinct CDR3 sequences, 30% to 35% seen once. The sequencing input was naive CD8+ T cells from blood, with Jurkat cell RNA spiked in. Receptors originate from a human donor in good health. Some libraries in this study had Jurkat cell RNA spiked in. The CDR3 runs from the conserved cysteine through the conserved F or W. Fields, in order: D gene, clone size, J gene, CDR3 length, V gene, CDR3 DNA, CDR3 protein. A D gene is named only where the DNA matches it firmly. Expanded clones are given a class, and other clones once, few, many or no size at all.

>NA|NA|TRBJ2-7|15|TRBV2
TGTGCCAGCAGTGATTCCCAGGGATTCGTGTTCGAGCAGTACTTC
CASSDSQGFVFEQYF
>TRBD1|few|TRBJ1-1|14|TRBV9
TGTGCCAGCAGCGTGACAGGGTTGAACACTGAAGCTTTCTTT
CASSVTGLNTEAFF
>NA|NA|TRBJ2-1|15|TRBV5-5
TGTGCCAGCAGCACCACCGGGACACTAGACAATGAGCAGTTCTTC
CASSTTGTLDNEQFF
>NA|NA|TRBJ2-7|14|TRBV9
TGTGCCAGCAGACATGAGGAGCCGGTTAGCGAGCAGTACTTC
CASRHEEPVSEQYF
>NA|NA|TRBJ2-3|13|TRBV27
TGTGCCAGAACGGACCCCATCACAGAAACGCAGTATTTT
CARTDPITETQYF
>NA|NA|TRBJ2-1|11|TRBV5-8
TGTGCCAGCAGCGTTGGGATTGGCCAGCTCTTC
CASSVGIGQLF
>NA|NA|TRBJ1-2|17|TRBV20-1
TGCAGTGCCCCGGAGACAGTCACAGAACACGTTAACTATGGCTACACCTTC
CSAPETVTEHVNYGYTF
>NA|NA|TRBJ1-5|17|TRBV19
TGTGCCAGTTCATCCTGGGCAGGGGCGGTGGAAGATCAGCCCCAGCATTTT
CASSSWAGAVEDQPQHF
>NA|few|TRBJ1-1|13|TRBV15
TGTGCCACCAGCAGAGCCAGGGGCACTGAAGCTTTCTTT
CATSRARGTEAFF
>NA|NA|TRBJ2-7|13|TRBV27
TGTGCCAGCAGTCTCCTTGGGGCCAACGAGCAGTACTTC
CASSLLGANEQYF
>TRBD2|few|TRBJ2-7|17|TRBV19
TGTGCCAGTAGTATAAGCTGGACTAGCGGGAGTGTCTACGAGCAGTACTTC
CASSISWTSGSVYEQYF
>NA|NA|TRBJ2-1|16|TRBV9
TGTGCCAGCAGTTTTACACCGGGACTCACGTACAACGAGCAGTTCTTC
CASSFTPGLTYNEQFF
>NA|many|TRBJ2-7|16|TRBV7-2
TGTGCCAGCAGCTTTACTCAAGGACCCGCCCGAGACGAGCAGTACTTC
CASSFTQGPARDEQYF
>NA|few|TRBJ2-7|14|TRBV20-1
TGCAGTGCTAAAAACCTCTCAGGGACCTACGAGCAGTACTTC
CSAKNLSGTYEQYF
>NA|NA|TRBJ2-2|19|TRBV7-2
TGTGCCAGCAGCTTAAGTTTCGTCGTCGCGGAAAAGAACACCGGGGAGCTGTTTTTT
CASSLSFVVAEKNTGELFF
>NA|many|TRBJ2-3|14|TRBV28
TGTGCCAGCAAACTGTTGGCAGGGCCAGATACGCAGTATTTT
CASKLLAGPDTQYF
>NA|NA|TRBJ2-2|15|TRBV11-3
TGTGCCAGCAGCTTAGGCGGGCTTGACACCGGGGAGCTGTTTTTT
CASSLGGLDTGELFF
>TRBD1|NA|TRBJ2-5|19|TRBV28
TGTGCCAGCAGTACGAATAGTTTCAACCGGGACAGGGGGGAAGAGGCCCAGTACTTC
CASSTNSFNRDRGEEAQYF
>TRBD1|once|TRBJ1-1|15|TRBV6-2/TRBV6-3
TGTGCCAGCAGTTACTCTGTGGACAGGAACAATGAAGCTTTCTTT
CASSYSVDRNNEAFF
>TRBD1|many|TRBJ1-6|19|TRBV7-9
TGTGCCAGCAGCTCGCCCCTCGGGTCCGGGACAGCTCCTTATTCACCCCTCCACTTT
CASSSPLGSGTAPYSPLHF
>NA|once|TRBJ2-3|17|TRBV9
TGTGCCAGCAGCGTACCTTCCTCCGGGACTCCCACAGATACGCAGTATTTT
CASSVPSSGTPTDTQYF
>NA|many|TRBJ2-3|18|TRBV7-9
TGTGCCAGCAGCGTTCGGAAGGTAGTGGACTTACGCACAGATACGCAGTATTTT
CASSVRKVVDLRTDTQYF
>NA|few|TRBJ2-1|15|TRBV28
TGTGCCAGCATTCGTAACACGGGGTGGAAGAATGAGCAGTTCTTC
CASIRNTGWKNEQFF
>NA|NA|TRBJ2-3|13|TRBV11-2
TGTGCCAGCAGCATAGGGAGTTTAGATACGCAGTATTTT
CASSIGSLDTQYF
>NA|NA|TRBJ2-3|16|TRBV13
TGTGCCAGCAGCTCCCAGAGGACGCGACGCACAGATACGCAGTATTTT
CASSSQRTRRTDTQYF
>NA|NA|TRBJ2-7|14|TRBV4-1
TGCGCCGGCAGCCAAGATACATGGGAATACGAGCAGTACTTC
CAGSQDTWEYEQYF
>TRBD1|few|TRBJ2-2|14|TRBV19
TGTGCCAGTAGTACCCACAGGGGCACCGGGGAGCTGTTTTTT
CASSTHRGTGELFF
>NA|few|TRBJ1-5|15|TRBV4-1
TGCGCCAGCAGCCTAGGAGACGGTGGCAATCAGCCCCAGCATTTT
CASSLGDGGNQPQHF
>NA|many|TRBJ2-3|14|TRBV12-3/TRBV12-4
TGTGCCAGCAGCCTTGGGACTGCCTTCTATACGCAGTATTTT
CASSLGTAFYTQYF
>NA|NA|TRBJ2-7|14|TRBV13
TGTGCCAGCAGCTTTAGCGTAAGCTCCTACGAGCAGTACTTC
CASSFSVSSYEQYF
>TRBD2|once|TRBJ2-3|16|TRBV7-2
TGTGCCAGCAGCTTACCCAGCGGGGTGGCCTGGGATACGCAGTATTTT
CASSLPSGVAWDTQYF
>NA|NA|TRBJ2-2|14|TRBV19
TGTGCCAGTAATGTAGCGGAAGAAACCGGGGAGCTGTTTTTT
CASNVAEETGELFF
>NA|NA|TRBJ2-7|14|TRBV19
TGTGCCAGTAGTTCGGCAACGGGCACTTACGAGCAGTACTTC
CASSSATGTYEQYF
>TRBD1|NA|TRBJ1-6|14|TRBV20-1
TGCAGTGCCCCCCCCCCCAGGGGGAATTCACCCCACCACTTT
CSAPPPRGNSPHHF
>NA|NA|TRBJ1-6|15|TRBV4-3
TGCGCCAGCAGCCAAGATGGCCCAGACTATTCACCCCTCCACTTT
CASSQDGPDYSPLHF
>NA|few|TRBJ1-5|15|TRBV20-1
TGCAGTGCTAGAGATCTGTCAGGGAACAATCAGCCCCAGCATTTT
CSARDLSGNNQPQHF
>TRBD2|few|TRBJ2-7|15|TRBV4-3
TGCGCCAGCAGCCAAGAACTAGCGGGAGTCCAGGGGCAGTACTTC
CASSQELAGVQGQYF
>TRBD2|many|TRBJ2-7|13|TRBV13
TGTGCCACCCAGCGGGAGGGCGGGCACGAGCAGTACTTC
CATQREGGHEQYF
>NA|NA|TRBJ2-1|12|TRBV6-1
TGTGCCAGCAGTGCACTAGCCAATGAGCAGTTCTTC
CASSALANEQFF
>NA|NA|TRBJ1-6|14|TRBV28
TGTGCCAGCAGTACCGGGACGGAATATTCACCCCTCCACTTT
CASSTGTEYSPLHF
>TRBD1|few|TRBJ1-1|19|TRBV12-5
TGTGCTAGTGGTTGGGGGAGGGCGGCGACAGGGACCCGAATACCTGAAGCTTTCTTT
CASGWGRAATGTRIPEAFF
>NA|many|TRBJ2-7|12|TRBV6-1
TGTGCCAGCACCGAAAGGAGGGACGAGCAGTACTTC
CASTERRDEQYF
>NA|NA|TRBJ2-5|15|TRBV7-9
TGTGCCAGCAGCTTAGTTTTGGGGAACGAAGAGGCCCAGTACTTC
CASSLVLGNEEAQYF
>NA|NA|TRBJ2-7|15|TRBV9
TGTGCCAGCAGCGTAGGCGGCCAGCCCTACTACGAGCAGTACTTC
CASSVGGQPYYEQYF
>TRBD2|many|TRBJ2-7|12|TRBV7-2
TGTGCCAGCAGCCCCGGACTAGCGGGAGCCTACTTC
CASSPGLAGAYF